These 18 T cell receptor beta chains share one sample of origin, sequenced in a study of T-cell memory formation after mild COVID-19. A single record per CDR3 protein comes from TCRdb applying MiXCR to the 5' RACE reads. Here the sample spans approximately 99,000 distinct CDR3 sequences, around 17% being singletons. The material sequenced was PBMCs or a T cell subset sorted from them (not recorded which). The receptors shown here come from a man aged 18 to 35 who had mild COVID-19 (a few samples of this study predate the infection). Cell type and time point are not known.

The chain has TRBV5-1 and TRBJ2-1; unclear D gene. The length of the CDR3 is 16 residues. CDR1 SGHRS and CDR2 YFSETQ come from the germline V gene. Trimming took 2 bases from V and 4 from J, leaving 16 bases between them. The CDR3 DNA reads as TGCGCCAGCAGCTTCGGCGGCTCCCGAATTTACAATGAGCAGTTCTTC. It is translated as CASSFGGSRIYNEQFF.

The sample holds a few counts of this clonotype. This sequence joins TRBV4-3 and TRBJ1-1; 7 bases match TRBD1. Germline CDR1 LGHNA, CDR2 YSLEER. CDR3 length: 17 amino acids. Germline trimming cut 0 bases from V and 5 bases from J; bases unmatched to any gene: 12. In nucleotides, the CDR3 is TGCGCCAGCAGCCAAGAGATAGGCCAGACAGGGAGTACTGAAGCTTTCTTT. It translates to CASSQEIGQTGSTEAFF.

The rearrangement links TRBV9 to TRBJ2-1; no reliable D call. Germline V gives CDR1 SGDLS, CDR2 YYNGEE. This CDR3 spans 11 amino acids. V lost 4 bases and J 9 bases, leaving 8 bases between the germline ends. CDR3 region: CASSQHGEQFF. As DNA, the CDR3 is TGTGCCAGCAGCCAACATGGTGAGCAGTTCTTC.

V and J are TRBV6-2 or TRBV6-3 and TRBJ1-5; 9 bases map to TRBD1. V dropped 6 bases and J dropped 7; count of bases not matched to a gene: 7. Germline lookup yields CDR1 MNHEY and CDR2 SVGEGT. CDR3 size: 14 residues. The CDR3 DNA is TGTGCCAGCAGAGGGACAGGGAATAGCCAGCCCCAGCATTTT. It encodes CASRGTGNSQPQHF.

The chain combines TRBV6-2 or TRBV6-3 with TRBJ2-5, with D uncertain. CDR1 and CDR2 (germline): MNHEY, SVGEGT. V was pared by 6 bases and J by 9 bases, with 11 bases between. The CDR3 length is 11 residues. In DNA form, the CDR3 reads TGTGCCAGCAGCCCCCACGTCGCCCAGTACTTC. Its protein product is CASSPHVAQYF.

This clonotype was counted a few times. This chain joins TRBV7-9 and TRBJ1-1; D ambiguous. This CDR3 has 14 residues. The V and J ends lost 2 bases and 3 bases respectively, with 10 bases between them. Germline V gene sequence: CDR1 SEHNR, CDR2 FQNEAQ (reference sequence). CDR3 region: CASSLQAGDTEAFF. Here the CDR3 DNA reads TGTGCCAGCAGCTTACAGGCCGGAGACACTGAAGCTTTCTTT. Full variable domain (rest looked up from reference TRBV7-9 and TRBJ1-1): DTGVSQNPRHKITKRGQNVTFRCDPISEHNRLYWYRQTLGQGPEFLTYFQNEAQLEKSRLLSDRFSAERPKGSFSTLEIQRTEQGDSAMYLCASSLQAGDTEAFFGQGTRLTVV.

The chain employs TRBV10-3 and TRBJ2-1; 8 bases match TRBD1. V trimming: 6 bases; J trimming: 2 bases; junction bases outside the gene matches: 9. The CDR3 runs to 16 residues. The V gene's germline CDR1 is ENHRY and CDR2 SYGVKD. CDR3 in DNA: TGTGCCATCAGGCCCCAAACAGGGGGTCCCTACAATGAGCAGTTCTTC. Protein sequence: CAIRPQTGGPYNEQFF.

This chain uses TRBV3-1 with TRBJ1-1; 7 bases match TRBD1. The trim removed 3 bases at V and 5 bases at J, leaving 6 bases unmatched. Germline-derived CDR1 and CDR2 are LGHDT and YNNKEL (reference sequence). The CDR3 is 14 residues long. This CDR3 reads CASSHEGARTEAFF. CDR3 sequence (DNA): TGTGCCAGCAGCCATGAGGGGGCCAGGACTGAAGCTTTCTTT.

The chain joins TRBV2 to TRBJ1-1; a possible D gene is TRBD1 (5 bases). Germline lookup yields CDR1 SNHLY and CDR2 FYNNEI. This CDR3 spans 13 amino acids. Trimming removed 3 bases from V and 1 base from J, with 6 bases in between. The CDR3 sequence: CASSDQGNTEAFF. CDR3 coding DNA: TGTGCCAGCAGTGACCAGGGGAACACTGAAGCTTTCTTT. Full variable domain (remainder filled in from reference TRBV2 and TRBJ1-1): EPEVTQTPSHQVTQMGQEVILRCVPISNHLYFYWYRQILGQKVEFLVSFYNNEISEKSEIFDDQFSVERPDGSNFTLKIRSTKLEDSAMYFCASSDQGNTEAFFGQGTRLTVV.

The chain carries TRBV7-3 and TRBJ2-1; 7 bases fit TRBD1. V shed 4 bases and J 4 bases; nucleotides not matched to a gene: 4. This CDR3 is 14 amino acids long. Germline V CDR1 and CDR2: SGHTA, FQGTGA. The CDR3 reads CASSSGQPYNEQFF. The CDR3 DNA is TGTGCCAGCAGCTCGGGACAGCCATACAATGAGCAGTTCTTC. Full variable domain (rest looked up from reference TRBV7-3 and TRBJ2-1): GAGVSQTPSNKVTEKGKYVELRCDPISGHTALYWYRQSLGQGPEFLIYFQGTGAADDSGLPNDRFFAVRPEGSVSTLKIQRTERGDSAVYLCASSSGQPYNEQFFGPGTRLTVL.

There are a few counts of this clonotype. The J gene is TRBJ2-7, the V gene TRBV6-6; no definite D call. This CDR3 contains 13 residues. The V end was cut by 2 bases, the J end by 6 bases, with 11 bases between. In germline, CDR1 is MNHNY, CDR2 SVGAGI (reference sequence). DNA for the CDR3: TGTGCCAGCAGTTACGATCCGCAGCGCGAGCAGTACGTC. Its translation is CASSYDPQREQYV.

The J gene is TRBJ1-2, the V gene TRBV7-2, with unresolved D. The CDR3 is 14 residues long. With 3 bases removed from V and 3 bases from J, the gap between germline ends came to 11 bases. Germline CDR1 SGHTA, CDR2 FQGNSA. The CDR3 nucleotides are TGTGCCAGCAGCTTTTCGTCGGCCTACTATGGCTACACCTTC. Protein product: CASSFSSAYYGYTF.

V and J are TRBV9 and TRBJ2-5; possibly TRBD2 for D (5 bases). CDR3 length equals 14 residues. The germline V and J ends were trimmed by 0 bases and 7 bases, with 13 bases remaining between them. Looked up from germline, CDR1 is SGDLS and CDR2 is YYNGEE. This chain's CDR3 is CASSVGSGFWTQYF. CDR3 sequence (DNA): TGTGCCAGCAGCGTAGGGTCGGGGTTCTGGACCCAGTACTTC.

Only a few counts were recorded for this clonotype. V and J are TRBV7-3 and TRBJ2-3, with 12 bases lining up with TRBD1. V shed 5 bases and J 4 bases; nucleotides not matched to a gene: 1. Germline lookup yields CDR1 SGHTA and CDR2 FQGTGA. CDR3 length: 14 residues. The CDR3 DNA follows: TGTGCCAGCAGCGGGACAGGGGGCTCAGATACGCAGTATTTT. Protein sequence: CASSGTGGSDTQYF.

The chain recombines TRBV4-1 with TRBJ2-3; D may be TRBD1 (6 bases). Trimming removed 3 bases from V and 11 bases from J, with 21 bases in between. There are 15 residues in the CDR3. The germline gives CDR1 MGHRA, CDR2 YSYEKL. The CDR3 loop reads CASSQSGILRQEQYF. Here the CDR3 DNA reads TGCGCCAGCAGCCAGTCCGGGATCCTCCGACAGGAGCAGTATTTT.

This clonotype was counted a few times. J is TRBJ2-3 and V is TRBV20-1; D is possibly TRBD2 (6 bases). Between the trimmed V and J ends, which lost 3 bases and 3 bases, there was a span of 7 bases. The CDR3 runs 12 residues. CDR1 is DFQATT and CDR2 is SNEGSKA in the germline V gene (reference sequence). CDR3 amino acids: CSARRETDTQYF. The DNA for the CDR3 is TGCAGTGCTAGGCGGGAAACAGATACGCAGTATTTT.

A single count supports this clonotype. V gene TRBV29-1 combines with J gene TRBJ2-5; 7 nucleotides match TRBD2. The junction had 2 bases not matched to a gene; V was cut back by 6 bases and J by 1 base. Looked up from germline, CDR1 is SQVTM and CDR2 is ANQGSEA. The CDR3 is 12 residues long. CDR3 nucleotides: TGCAGCGTGGGGGGGGGCCAAGAGACCCAGTACTTC. This gives the protein CSVGGGQETQYF.

The genes are TRBV27 and TRBJ2-5; D remains unclear. Between the trimmed V and J ends, which lost 1 base and 1 base, there was a span of 7 bases. The CDR3 is 14 residues long. The V gene's germline CDR1 is MNHEY and CDR2 SMNVEV (reference sequence). The CDR3 sequence is CASSLWVGQETQYF. In DNA, the CDR3 is TGTGCCAGCAGTTTATGGGTCGGCCAAGAGACCCAGTACTTC.